Following are 4 T cell receptor beta chains from one sample sequenced in a study of blood T cells in healthy people across ages. The use of a sample-barcoded 5' primer and a J-beta primer mix characterized a second PCR of roughly 6 to 11 cycles. Via MiXCR, TCRdb re-called the 5' RACE reads, giving one row per CDR3 protein. Found here are 1.6 million or so distinct CDR3 sequences, approximately 32% of them singletons; the top ten hold 10% to 12%. The sequenced sample consisted of blood. These receptors originate from a woman between 25 and 40 years old in good health.

The genes are TRBV25-1 and TRBJ1-2; 7 bases line up with TRBD1. Germline loops: CDR1 MGHDK, CDR2 SYGVNS. Trimming removed 6 bases from V and 3 bases from J; junction bases left unmatched: 19. The CDR3 is made up of 18 amino acids. This chain's CDR3 is CASSIGAGRRGHHYGYTF. The CDR3 region has the DNA TGTGCCAGCAGCATCGGAGCAGGGCGAAGGGGGCACCACTATGGCTACACCTTC.

This rearrangement joins TRBV12-3 or TRBV12-4 to TRBJ2-3, with 8 bases identical to TRBD1. There are 15 residues in the CDR3. J was trimmed by 6 bases and V by 6 bases; bases with no gene match: 11. Here the CDR3 reads CASSRDRGREDTQYF. The CDR3 DNA reads TGTGCCAGCAGCCGAGACAGGGGCAGGGAGGATACGCAGTATTTT.

In its sample, this clonotype was seen many times. An end of the junction differs from the germline gene, which may be a read error. The CDR3 loop is CASSIGGETQYF. In nucleotides, the CDR3 is TGCGCCAGCAGCATCGGGGGTGAGACCCAGTACTTC. V is TRBV19 and J is TRBJ2-5; D is possibly TRBD2 (6 bases). CDR3 length: 12 amino acids. Germline V gene lookup returns CDR1 LNHDA and CDR2 SQIVND (reference sequence).

This chain joins TRBV10-3 and TRBJ1-1; possibly TRBD1 for D (5 bases). V lost 0 bases and J lost 0, with 20 bases in between. The CDR3 extends over 19 amino acids. From germline, CDR1 is ENHRY and CDR2 SYGVKD. The CDR3 reads CAISESSWGRGSLNTEAFF. The CDR3 DNA follows: TGTGCCATCAGTGAGTCGAGTTGGGGCCGCGGGTCTCTGAACACTGAAGCTTTCTTT.